This T cell receptor beta chain was captured by sequencing in a study of blood T cell repertoires in COVID-19. The CDR3 loop spans 15 amino acids. Trimming at V came to 5 bases and at J to 0 bases, leaving 4 bases not matched to a gene. The germline V gene encodes CDR1 SEHNR and CDR2 FQNEAQ (reference sequence). Only in-frame clones appear in the TCRdb table, and some are missing; sequencing was by immunoSEQ multiplex PCR. The sample carries approximately 70,000 clones, around three quarters recorded once. This TCR was sampled from a woman aged 70 to 79 with acute or convalescent COVID-19. This chain uses TRBV7-9 with TRBJ2-3; 8 nucleotides align to TRBD2. Material: peripheral blood. The CDR3 DNA reads TGTGCCAGCAGCACACCTAGCGGGAGCACAGATACGCAGTATTTT. Its protein product is CASSTPSGSTDTQYF.